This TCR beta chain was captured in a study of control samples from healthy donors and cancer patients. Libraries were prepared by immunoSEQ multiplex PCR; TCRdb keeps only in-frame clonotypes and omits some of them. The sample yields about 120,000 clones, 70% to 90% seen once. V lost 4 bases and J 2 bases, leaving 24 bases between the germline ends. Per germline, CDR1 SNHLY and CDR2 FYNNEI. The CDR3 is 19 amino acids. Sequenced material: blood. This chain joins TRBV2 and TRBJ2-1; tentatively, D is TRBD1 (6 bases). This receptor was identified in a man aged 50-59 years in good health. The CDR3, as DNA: TGTGCCAGCAGTGGGGCCACAGGGAACGTATTCCCTCCCTACAATGAGCAGTTCTTC. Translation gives CASSGATGNVFPPYNEQFF.